This T cell receptor (beta chain) was retrieved from a study of blood T cell repertoires in COVID-19. Trimming shortened V by 0 bases and J by 4 bases, and 8 bases separated the two germline ends. Germline V CDR1 and CDR2: SGHNT, YYREEE (reference sequence). This CDR3 has 13 residues. Original processing methods: Reference gene primers were amplified, and this amplification served to estimate nucleated cell counts. Generated by immunoSEQ multiplex PCR, the TCRdb table keeps only in-frame clones and is missing some. The DNA was the basis for D and trimming; V, J and clone size are from that table. The sample gives 150,000 to 200,000 clones, about 90% of which show up once; roughly 4.8% is in the top ten.

The gene calls are TRBV5-4 and TRBJ2-7; D is uncertain. This sequence originates from a man aged 25-45 years with COVID-19, enrolled during active disease. The sample consisted of peripheral blood. Written as DNA, the CDR3 is TGTGCCAGCAGCTTGGAACCCGGGTACGAGCAGTACTTC. Amino acids: CASSLEPGYEQYF.